One and the same sample provided the 21 T cell receptor beta chains below, sequenced in a study of CD8 T cells in Susac syndrome. Reverse transcription of roughly 0.45 to 1 ug RNA was performed with random hexamers. TCRdb ran MiXCR on the immunoSEQ multiplex PCR reads and lists one entry per CDR3 protein. The data hold around 280,000 distinct CDR3 sequences, with about 91% observed a single time. Sample: CD4+ T cells from PBMCs. The origin of the receptors is a human donor with multiple sclerosis.

The chain is built from TRBV20-1 and TRBJ1-1; TRBD1 matches 8 bases. V lost 2 bases and J lost 4; bases outside the gene matches: 12. The germline V gene has CDR1 DFQATT and CDR2 SNEGSKA (reference sequence). The CDR3 spans 16 residues. The CDR3 loop reads CSARSGTQGDGTEAFF. DNA of the CDR3: TGCAGTGCTAGATCAGGGACACAGGGGGATGGCACTGAAGCTTTCTTT.

The chain has TRBV4-2 and TRBJ2-1; TRBD2 is a possible D gene (5 bases). CDR1 and CDR2 from the germline V gene are LGHNA and YNFKEQ. The CDR3 loop spans 15 amino acids. With 0 bases removed from V and 7 bases from J, the gap between germline ends came to 13 bases. The CDR3 DNA reads TGTGCCAGCAGCCAAGAGGCCCTCCCGGGGAATGAGCAGTTCTTC. This encodes CASSQEALPGNEQFF.

The chain recombines TRBV7-9 with TRBJ1-3; no clear D gene. The CDR3 totals 14 residues. V lost 3 bases and J 2 bases, leaving 8 bases between the germline ends. Germline values: CDR1 SEHNR, CDR2 FQNEAQ (reference sequence). The CDR3 spells CASSFGQAGNTIYF. The CDR3 DNA reads as TGTGCCAGCAGCTTCGGGCAGGCTGGAAACACCATATATTTT.

The chain couples TRBV12-3 or TRBV12-4 to TRBJ2-7, with D perhaps matching TRBD1 or TRBD2 (6 bases each). Trimming took 8 bases from V and 4 from J, leaving 30 bases between them. The length of the CDR3 is 18 residues. CDR3 DNA: TGTGCCAGCGGAAGGAGAAAAGGCGGGACAAACTCGATTTACGAGCAGTACTTC. Its protein is CASGRRKGGTNSIYEQYF.

The chain employs TRBV10-1 and TRBJ1-1; D ambiguous. V lost 0 bases to trimming and J lost 1 base, with 6 bases between them. Germline CDR1 is WNHNN and CDR2 is SYGVQD (reference sequence). This CDR3 is built from 14 residues. CDR3 nucleotide sequence: TGCGCCAGCAGTGAGTCAACGGGGAACACTGAAGCTTTCTTT. Its translation is CASSESTGNTEAFF.

V usage is TRBV4-1 and J usage is TRBJ2-2, with 7 bases matching TRBD2. Germline V CDR1 and CDR2: MGHRA, YSYEKL. V lost 4 bases to trimming and J lost 5 bases; unmatched junction nucleotides: 13. This CDR3 has 17 amino acids. The DNA for the CDR3 is TGCGCCAGCAGCCCGATAAGGGAGCGGGGATTGACCGGGGAGCTGTTTTTT. Translating it yields CASSPIRERGLTGELFF.

The rearrangement links TRBV9 to TRBJ2-1; TRBD2 aligns across 8 bases. With V trimmed by 4 bases and J by 0 bases, 9 bases remained unmatched. CDR3 length: 17 residues. CDR1 is SGDLS, CDR2 YYNGEE, per germline. This chain's CDR3 is CASSPRPGTSSYNEQFF. CDR3 DNA: TGTGCCAGCAGCCCGAGACCTGGGACTAGCTCCTACAATGAGCAGTTCTTC.

Written as DNA, the CDR3 is TGTGCCACCAGCCCCCCTAGGGAAAACATTCAGTACTTC. This codes for CATSPPRENIQYF. The chain employs TRBV2 and TRBJ2-4; D remains unclear. Germline assignment: CDR1 SNHLY and CDR2 FYNNEI. The V end was cut by 10 bases, the J end by 5 bases, with 15 bases between. This CDR3 region has 13 residues.

This CDR3 reads CASRPTQYAEAFF. CDR3 sequence (DNA): TGCGCCAGCAGACCGACTCAATACGCTGAAGCTTTCTTT. V and J are TRBV10-1 and TRBJ1-1; D gene unclear. The CDR3 runs 13 residues. The V gene's germline CDR1 is WNHNN and CDR2 SYGVQD (reference sequence). The V and J ends lost 6 bases and 6 bases respectively, with 14 bases between them.

The V call is TRBV12-3 or TRBV12-4, the J call TRBJ1-1; D is possibly TRBD1 (6 bases). Trimming cost V 11 bases and J 0 bases, with 13 bases left between them. There are 13 residues in the CDR3. The CDR3 nucleotides read TGTGCCTCCTTCACAGGGTTGAACACTGAAGCTTTCTTT. This translates into CASFTGLNTEAFF.

This chain joins TRBV5-1 and TRBJ2-5; 7 bases are shared with TRBD2. Germline values: CDR1 SGHRS, CDR2 YFSETQ. J lost 4 bases, V lost 4 bases, and 13 bases had no gene match. The CDR3 runs 16 residues. CDR3 sequence reads: CASSQSVRGGGETQYF. The CDR3 region has the DNA TGCGCCAGCAGCCAGTCTGTCCGCGGGGGAGGAGAGACCCAGTACTTC.

V is TRBV6-2 or TRBV6-3 and J is TRBJ1-5; D gene uncertain. V lost 2 bases and J lost 4, with 6 bases in between. Germline-derived CDR1 and CDR2 are MNHEY and SVGEGT. The CDR3 spans 13 residues. The CDR3 DNA follows: TGTGCCAGCAGTTACGACGCGAATCAGCCCCAGCATTTT. This encodes CASSYDANQPQHF.

The chain carries TRBV6-2 or TRBV6-3 and TRBJ2-1, with 7 bases lining up with TRBD2. The CDR3 extends over 14 amino acids. The V gene's germline CDR1 is MNHEY and CDR2 SVGEGT. V shed 6 bases, J shed 5 bases, and the junction held 7 bases outside the gene matches. CDR3 loop: CASRLAGENNEQFF. CDR3 in DNA: TGTGCCAGCAGGCTCGCGGGAGAAAACAATGAGCAGTTCTTC.

This clonotype came up once. Here the CDR3 reads CASSPGDTSGYYNEQFF. The CDR3 region has the DNA TGTGCCAGCAGCCCCGGGGATACTAGCGGGTACTACAATGAGCAGTTCTTC. The rearrangement uses TRBV9 and TRBJ2-1, with TRBD2 matching 9 bases. J was trimmed by 3 bases and V by 4 bases; bases with no gene match: 11. CDR3 length equals 17 residues. CDR1 is SGDLS and CDR2 is YYNGEE in the germline V gene.

The chain is built from TRBV20-1 and TRBJ2-1; possible D gene TRBD2, 5 bases. The CDR3 runs to 12 residues. Germline V gene data show CDR1 as DFQATT and CDR2 as SNEGSKA (reference sequence). The V gene lost 2 bases and the J gene lost 7 bases, with 9 bases spanning the gap. The DNA for the CDR3 is TGCAGTGCTAGACTAGCACGAAATGAGCAGTTCTTC. Protein product: CSARLARNEQFF.

This chain links TRBV12-3 or TRBV12-4 with TRBJ1-2, with D unclear. CDR3 length equals 13 residues. V shed 7 bases and J shed 4 bases, with 13 bases lying between them. In DNA form, the CDR3 reads TGTGCCAGCACTAGGAGCAGGAGCTATGGCTACACCTTC. Translated, it gives CASTRSRSYGYTF.

The rearrangement links TRBV15 to TRBJ2-3; 8 positions match TRBD1. The CDR3 is 15 amino acids. The J segment lost 4 bases and the V segment lost 3 bases, leaving 6 bases of the junction unmatched. Per the germline V gene, CDR1 is LNHNV and CDR2 is YYDKDF (reference sequence). CDR3 sequence reads: CATSRGGTGSDTQYF. Written as DNA, the CDR3 is TGTGCCACCAGCAGGGGCGGGACAGGCTCAGATACGCAGTATTTT.

This CDR3 is CSATLAAYTDTQYF. The CDR3 coding sequence is TGCAGTGCTACACTAGCGGCCTACACAGATACGCAGTATTTT. The J gene is TRBJ2-3, the V gene TRBV20-1, with 8 bases identical to TRBD2. Germline V CDR1 and CDR2: DFQATT, SNEGSKA (reference sequence). V trimming: 4 bases; J trimming: 2 bases; junction bases outside the gene matches: 5. This CDR3 is built from 14 residues.

V usage is TRBV30 and J usage is TRBJ1-1; weak D call: TRBD1 (5 bases). The CDR3 runs to 13 residues. Trimming cost V 1 base and J 1 base, with 7 bases left between them. Germline V lookup: CDR1 GTSNPN, CDR2 SVGIG (reference sequence). The CDR3 DNA sequence: TGTGCCTGGAGTGCCCAGGGGAACACTGAAGCTTTCTTT. Translation: CAWSAQGNTEAFF.

The gene calls are TRBV5-1 and TRBJ2-1, with D possibly being TRBD1 or TRBD2 (5 bases each). The V gene's germline CDR1 is SGHRS and CDR2 YFSETQ. The CDR3 runs 13 residues. Deletions cut 3 bases from V and 7 bases from J, with 11 bases between. The CDR3, as DNA: TGCGCCAGCAGCTGGGAGCAGGGTAATGAGCAGTTCTTC. Translation: CASSWEQGNEQFF. The whole variable domain, remainder taken from reference TRBV5-1 and TRBJ2-1, is KAGVTQTPRYLIKTRGQQVTLSCSPISGHRSVSWYQQTPGQGLQFLFEYFSETQRNKGNFPGRFSGRQFSNSRSEMNVSTLELGDSALYLCASSWEQGNEQFFGPGTRLTVL.

The chain employs TRBV7-8 and TRBJ2-3; D call uncertain. Germline V CDR1 and CDR2: SGHVS, FQNEAQ. The CDR3 has 15 residues. V lost 5 bases and J lost 4, with 16 bases in between. Here the CDR3 DNA reads TGTGCCAGCAGCCCTCCCAGGCCCCTGGCAGATACGCAGTATTTT. It codes for CASSPPRPLADTQYF.